Many counts were recorded for the clone carrying this T cell receptor (beta chain). Antigen unknown. Trimming took 4 bases from V and 0 from J; bases not matched to a gene: 7. Germline CDR1 LNHDA, CDR2 SQIVND (reference sequence). CDR3 length: 16 residues. This record belongs to a study of T-cell reconstitution after alpha-beta-depleted transplantation in children. Study results and caveats: Elevated TCRbeta diversity at day 60 was traced, in some patients, to surviving recipient T cells and thymic progenitors. T-cell numbers and diversity, one year after transplant, stemmed largely from T cells that were newly produced. Several hundred expanded graft clones reportedly supplied alpha-beta T cells about two months after transplant.

Library preparation (for TCRbeta) was performed with unique molecular identifiers. One entry per CDR3 protein results from TCRdb running MiXCR on the PCR reads. The data contain approximately 500,000 distinct CDR3 sequences, about 10% of them singletons. The gene calls are TRBV19 and TRBJ2-7; 9 bases fit TRBD2. Source: PBMCs, taken before TCRalphabeta/CD19-depleted stem cell transplant. The receptor's source is a child aged 2-15 years with inherited bone marrow failure, due to receive a stem cell transplant. The CDR3 is CASSTTLAGYSYEQYF. In DNA form, the CDR3 reads TGTGCCAGTAGTACCACACTAGCGGGCTACTCCTACGAGCAGTACTTC. Using reference TRBV19 and TRBJ2-7 for the parts outside the CDR3, the full variable domain is DGGITQSPKYLFRKEGQNVTLSCEQNLNHDAMYWYRQDPGQGLRLIYYSQIVNDFQKGDIAEGYSVSREKKESFPLTVTSAQKNPTAFYLCASSTTLAGYSYEQYFGPGTRLTVT.